Below, 25 T cell receptor beta chains from the same sample are listed, as sequenced in a study of T-cell memory formation after mild COVID-19. TCRdb called the 5' RACE reads again in MiXCR, with one record for every CDR3 protein. Of about 290,000 distinct CDR3 sequences in the sample, about 16% were seen once. The sequenced sample consisted of PBMCs or a T cell subset sorted from them (not recorded which). The receptors come from a man aged 18 to 30 who had mild COVID-19 (a few samples of this study predate the infection). Cell type and time point are not known.

This clonotype was counted only a few times. J is TRBJ1-4 and V is TRBV6-5, with 10 bases matching TRBD1. CDR3 length equals 14 residues. Germline assignment: CDR1 MNHEY and CDR2 SVGAGI. V trimming: 5 bases; J trimming: 6 bases; junction bases outside the gene matches: 3. CDR3 in amino acids: CASSRTGGYEKLFF. Written as DNA, the CDR3 is TGTGCCAGCAGTCGGACAGGGGGGTATGAAAAACTGTTTTTT.

This clonotype appeared a few times. The rearrangement links TRBV10-1 to TRBJ2-1; a weak D match, TRBD2 (5 bases). CDR1 is WNHNN, CDR2 SYGVQD, per germline (reference sequence). Trimming took off 7 bases at V and 0 bases at J, with 7 bases between the two ends. The length of the CDR3 is 13 residues. CDR3 protein: CASKDFSYNEQFF. In DNA form, the CDR3 reads TGCGCCAGCAAGGACTTCTCCTACAATGAGCAGTTCTTC.

This clonotype was counted only a few times. This chain uses TRBV20-1 with TRBJ2-2, with unresolved D. This CDR3 comprises 12 residues. Germline V gene lookup returns CDR1 DFQATT and CDR2 SNEGSKA (reference sequence). Trimming removed 0 bases at V and 6 bases at J, with 5 bases between. The CDR3 reads CSARDAAGELFF. The CDR3 DNA reads as TGCAGTGCTAGAGATGCGGCCGGGGAGCTGTTTTTT.

This chain connects TRBV20-1 to TRBJ2-3; D is undetermined. Germline-derived CDR1 and CDR2 are DFQATT and SNEGSKA (reference sequence). CDR3 size: 16 residues. The V gene lost 1 base and the J gene lost 1 base, with 15 bases spanning the gap. This CDR3 reads CSARGAIAPRTDTQYF. The CDR3 DNA reads TGCAGTGCTAGAGGGGCAATAGCACCACGCACAGATACGCAGTATTTT.

The chain has TRBV12-3 or TRBV12-4 and TRBJ2-5, with D possibly matching TRBD1 (6 bases). V was trimmed by 4 bases and J by 4 bases, leaving 13 bases between them. This CDR3 region has 14 residues. The DNA for the CDR3 is TGTGCCAGCAGTTCCGGCCGAGGGGGAGAGACCCAGTACTTC. This translates into CASSSGRGGETQYF.

The chain joins TRBV5-5 to TRBJ2-7; 9 nucleotides align to TRBD2. V lost 1 base to trimming and J lost 1 base; unmatched junction nucleotides: 6. Germline V lookup: CDR1 SGHKS, CDR2 YYEKEE (reference sequence). The CDR3 consists of 16 residues. This CDR3 is CASSLRASGISYEQYF. In DNA, the CDR3 is TGTGCCAGCAGCTTGAGGGCTAGCGGGATATCCTACGAGCAGTACTTC.

This rearrangement joins TRBV6-5 to TRBJ2-3, with D perhaps assigned TRBD1 or TRBD2 (5 bases each). The CDR3 runs to 15 residues. In germline, CDR1 is MNHEY, CDR2 SVGAGI. The ends were cut back, 2 bases at V and 0 bases at J, with 9 bases in the middle. In nucleotides, the CDR3 is TGTGCCAGCAGTTACAGAGGGGAAAGCACAGATACGCAGTATTTT. Its translation: CASSYRGESTDTQYF.

A few counts support this clonotype. A read error may account for a junction end that differs from germline. The chain uses TRBV7-3 and TRBJ2-1, with 11 bases that match TRBD2. Germline V lookup: CDR1 SGHTA, CDR2 FQGTGA. The CDR3 covers 15 residues. The CDR3 sequence is CASSIAGGHYYEQFF. DNA of the CDR3: TGTGCCAGCAGCATAGCGGGGGGGCACTACTATGAGCAGTTCTTC.

V gene TRBV5-6 combines with J gene TRBJ2-5; no clear D gene. The CDR3 runs to 16 residues. V lost 0 bases to trimming and J lost 2 bases, with 14 bases between them. Germline CDR1 and CDR2: SGHDT and YYEEEE. The chain's CDR3 is CASSLANGRMQETQYF. CDR3 in DNA: TGTGCCAGCAGCTTGGCCAACGGACGGATGCAAGAGACCCAGTACTTC.

This clonotype came up a few times. V and J are TRBV7-2 and TRBJ2-1; tentatively, D is TRBD2 (6 bases). In germline, CDR1 is SGHTA, CDR2 FQGNSA. V was cut by 5 bases and J by 1 base, with 9 bases left in between. The CDR3 loop spans 14 amino acids. The CDR3 loop is CASSDGGSYNEQFF. CDR3 bases: TGTGCCAGCAGCGACGGGGGTTCCTACAATGAGCAGTTCTTC.

This clonotype was observed a handful of times. The rearrangement links TRBV7-3 to TRBJ1-2; D gene ambiguous. With 5 bases removed from V and 3 bases from J, the gap between germline ends came to 13 bases. The germline CDR1 and CDR2 sequences are SGHTA and FQGTGA. This CDR3 is built from 14 residues. The CDR3 DNA follows: TGTGCCAGCAGCCCGTTCGATCAGGACTATGGCTACACCTTC. Its protein product is CASSPFDQDYGYTF.

This clonotype was detected only a few times. The V call is TRBV7-9, the J call TRBJ1-5; D is perhaps TRBD1 (6 bases). This CDR3 has 15 amino acids. In germline, CDR1 is SEHNR, CDR2 FQNEAQ (reference sequence). The germline V and J ends were trimmed by 5 bases and 7 bases, with 18 bases remaining between them. The CDR3 is CASSPRDTPGQPQHF. CDR3 coding DNA: TGTGCCAGCAGCCCTCGGGACACCCCAGGACAGCCCCAGCATTTT.

On this clonotype itself: Mismatch with germline at one junction end may stem from a read error. The CDR3 is CSTSTENYGYTF. CDR3 coding DNA: TGCAGTACTAGTACAGAAAACTATGGCTACACCTTC. The chain links TRBV20-1 to TRBJ1-2; D gene ambiguous. The germline gives CDR1 DFQATT, CDR2 SNEGSKA (reference sequence). The CDR3 loop spans 12 amino acids.

This clonotype occurred a few times. V and J are TRBV6-5 and TRBJ1-1; 7 bases align to TRBD1. V lost 4 bases and J lost 5; bases outside the gene matches: 7. The CDR3 has 14 amino acids. Germline V gene data show CDR1 as MNHEY and CDR2 as SVGAGI. The CDR3 DNA reads as TGTGCCAGCAGTTCAGGGGGTTATTTGACTGAAGCTTTCTTT. Protein product: CASSSGGYLTEAFF.

This clonotype was detected many times. This rearrangement joins TRBV7-2 to TRBJ2-5; maybe TRBD1 (6 bases). Germline loops: CDR1 SGHTA, CDR2 FQGNSA. CDR3 size: 15 residues. V was pared by 0 bases and J by 9 bases, with 17 bases between. CDR3 region: CASSLAGATRGSQYF. CDR3 sequence (DNA): TGTGCCAGCAGCTTAGCGGGGGCCACCCGAGGGTCCCAGTACTTC.

This sequence joins TRBV27 and TRBJ2-7; TRBD2 matches at 15 bases. CDR3 length: 18 residues. CDR1 and CDR2 from the germline V gene are MNHEY and SMNVEV (reference sequence). The V and J ends lost 5 bases and 0 bases, in that order; junction bases with no gene match: 8. The CDR3 region is CASSPIGTSGGSSYEQYF. The CDR3 bases are TGTGCCAGCAGTCCAATCGGGACTAGCGGGGGGAGCTCCTACGAGCAGTACTTC.

This clonotype turned up a few times. The chain combines TRBV10-3 with TRBJ2-5; 7 bases align to TRBD2. Trimming removed 0 bases from V and 2 bases from J; junction bases left unmatched: 9. The CDR3 extends over 17 amino acids. Germline loops: CDR1 ENHRY, CDR2 SYGVKD. CDR3 coding DNA: TGTGCCATCAGTGAGTCTGAGCGGGGTCGGTTACAAGAGACCCAGTACTTC. Its translation: CAISESERGRLQETQYF.

The V call is TRBV4-1, the J call TRBJ1-2; 9 nucleotides match TRBD1. The V gene's germline CDR1 is MGHRA and CDR2 YSYEKL. The V gene end was trimmed by 0 bases and the J gene end by 8 bases; junction bases not matched to a gene: 7. This CDR3 region has 15 residues. CDR3 bases: TGCGCCAGCAGCCAAGATTTTAGGACAGGGGTAGGCTACACCTTC. Its protein is CASSQDFRTGVGYTF.

This clonotype was seen a handful of times. V is TRBV15 and J is TRBJ2-3; D might be TRBD2 (6 bases). This CDR3 spans 16 amino acids. Trimming removed 0 bases at V and 1 base at J, with 11 bases between. Germline-derived CDR1 and CDR2 are LNHNV and YYDKDF (reference sequence). The CDR3 DNA reads TGTGCCACCAGCAGAGATGGGGACTCCCGCACAGATACGCAGTATTTT. This sequence encodes CATSRDGDSRTDTQYF.

Only a few counts were recorded for this clonotype. The CDR3 loop reads CASMGDGEQYV. The DNA of the CDR3 is TGTGCCAGCATGGGAGACGGCGAGCAGTACGTC. The V gene is TRBV2, the J gene TRBJ2-7; tentatively, D is TRBD2 (5 bases). In germline, CDR1 is SNHLY, CDR2 FYNNEI. The CDR3 covers 11 residues. The V and J ends lost 7 bases and 6 bases respectively, with 10 bases between them.

V gene TRBV25-1 combines with J gene TRBJ1-2; D is unclear. The V end lost 4 bases, the J end lost 8 bases, and 11 bases lay between the germline ends. CDR1 is MGHDK and CDR2 is SYGVNS in the germline V gene. This CDR3 contains 12 residues. This CDR3 reads CASSGNFGGYTF. The CDR3 DNA reads as TGTGCCAGCAGTGGAAACTTCGGAGGCTACACCTTC.

The sample holds many counts of this clonotype. V is TRBV11-2 and J is TRBJ2-1; a weak D match, TRBD1 (5 bases). The V end lost 5 bases, the J end lost 7 bases, and 9 bases lay between the germline ends. Looked up from germline, CDR1 is SGHAT and CDR2 is FQNNGV. The CDR3 totals 12 residues. The CDR3 loop reads CASSLNRNEQFF. The CDR3 DNA follows: TGTGCCAGCAGCCTGAACAGGAATGAGCAGTTCTTC.

This sequence joins TRBV11-1 and TRBJ1-5; no reliable D call. V lost 0 bases and J lost 5, with 5 bases in between. In germline, CDR1 is SGHAT, CDR2 FQDESV (reference sequence). CDR3 length: 13 amino acids. Here the CDR3 DNA reads TGTGCCAGCAGCTTAGCCCCCCATCAGCCCCAGCATTTT. It translates to CASSLAPHQPQHF.

This clonotype was found many times. This chain connects TRBV5-1 to TRBJ1-5; the D is unclear. This CDR3 contains 13 residues. V lost 0 bases and J lost 5, with 6 bases in between. Germline values: CDR1 SGHRS, CDR2 YFSETQ. In DNA form, the CDR3 reads TGCGCCAGCAGCTTGGCCGGGGATCAGCCCCAGCATTTT. Its translation is CASSLAGDQPQHF.

V gene TRBV9 combines with J gene TRBJ2-5; D remains unclear. Germline CDR1 reads SGDLS; CDR2 reads YYNGEE. The V gene lost 0 bases and the J gene lost 7 bases, with 10 bases spanning the gap. This CDR3 is 13 amino acids long. The chain's CDR3 is CASSVDFPTTQYF. DNA for the CDR3: TGTGCCAGCAGCGTAGACTTCCCGACGACCCAGTACTTC.